This T cell receptor (beta chain) came from a study of shared clonotypes between healthy human individuals. Whole-study findings and limits: Sampling used blood alone; tissue repertoires probably differ. The naive CD4 repertoires of several donors were compared, and around 4.7% of clonotypes were shared. Larger estimated richness was generally recorded for naive subsets relative to memory subsets.

The V segment lost 6 bases and the J segment 8 bases; nucleotides outside the gene matches: 4. The CDR3 runs to 14 residues. Per germline, CDR1 SGHTA and CDR2 FQGTGA. The table came from immunoSEQ multiplex PCR; TCRdb's copy has only in-frame clones and leaves some out. The sample comprises 2 million to 3 million clones, approximately 93% of which are singletons, and 0.36% rests with the top ten. Points on this clone: Its antigen is not known.

The chain is built from TRBV7-3 and TRBJ2-3, with TRBD2 matching over 14 bases. Sequencing input: naive CD4+ T cells from PBMCs. Subset denoted: CD45RA+ positively selected. The receptor's source is a man aged 18 to 29 in good health. Some clones in this sample may be carry-over from other donors' samples. In DNA, the CDR3 is TGTGCCAGCAGGACCGGGACTAGCGGGAGTACGCAGTATTTT. This gives the protein CASRTGTSGSTQYF.